This T cell receptor beta chain is from a study of blood T cell repertoires in COVID-19. Study-level background: Sources were T cells, B-cell-depleted T cells, or PBMCs; the material itself was cDNA or gDNA.

The CDR3 extends over 12 amino acids. CDR1 is LGHDT, CDR2 YNNKEL, per germline (reference sequence). A note on this clone: At one boundary the junction diverges from the germline segment, which might be a read error.

As originally analysed: The assay estimated nucleated cells by amplifying reference gene primers. Sequencing was performed with immunoSEQ multiplex PCR; in TCRdb, only in-frame clones are kept and a portion is missing. The V and J calls and clone size are taken from that table; D and trimming were inferred from the DNA. This table holds about 340,000 clones, 91% found once. The rearrangement joins TRBV3-1 (or the pseudogene TRBV3-2) to TRBJ2-1, with a possible D match to TRBD2 (5 bases). Material for sequencing was peripheral blood. This TCR came from a young woman who had recovered from COVID-19. For the CDR3, the DNA is TGTGCCAGCAGACAAGGGAGTGCTGAGCAGTTCTTC. It specifies CASRQGSAEQFF.